This TCR beta chain was sequenced during a study of shared clonotypes between healthy human individuals. Trimming pared 0 bases from V and 8 bases from J, leaving 11 bases between. The germline CDR1 and CDR2 sequences are SGHRS and YFSETQ. The CDR3 covers 14 residues. Generated by immunoSEQ multiplex PCR, the TCRdb table keeps only in-frame clones and is missing some. Of 400,000 to 600,000 clones listed, more than 95% are singletons. Sequencing used naive CD4+ T cells sorted from blood. The subset here: CD45RA+ positively selected. The sequence came from a woman aged 25-40 years in good health. V gene TRBV5-1 combines with J gene TRBJ1-4, with D possibly matching TRBD1 (5 bases). CDR3 sequence: CASSLGGSGEKLFF. CDR3 sequence (DNA): TGCGCCAGCAGCTTGGGTGGTTCAGGGGAAAAACTGTTTTTT.